This T cell receptor beta chain was profiled in a study of CD8 T cells in Susac syndrome. As to this clonotype: As yet, its antigen is unknown.

The CDR3 is made up of 14 amino acids. Germline V CDR1 and CDR2: MGHRA, YSYEKL. V lost 4 bases to trimming and J lost 5 bases, with 14 bases between them. The study used treatment-naive patients who had stable or active relapsing-remitting disease as multiple sclerosis controls. RNA was extracted with the RNeasy kit, and a quantity of roughly 0.5 to 1 ug was reverse transcribed using random hexamers. Amplification of TCR beta CDR3 across 54 Vbeta and 13 Jbeta was performed with immunoSEQ multiplex PCR. Using its own MiXCR run on the immunoSEQ multiplex PCR reads, TCRdb lists one record per CDR3 protein. The repertoire includes around 280,000 distinct CDR3 sequences, about 88% of them detected once, and around 0.12% sits in the top ten. Broader study findings: An acknowledgment was made by the study that its TCR sequencing and HLA analysis involved relatively few individuals.

The material sequenced was CD8+ T cells from PBMCs. The TCR was taken from a human donor with multiple sclerosis. V usage is TRBV4-1 and J usage is TRBJ1-1; perhaps TRBD1 as D (6 bases). CDR3 DNA: TGCGCCAGCAGCCCACCGGCAGGGGTTACTGAAGCTTTCTTT. It yields the protein CASSPPAGVTEAFF.